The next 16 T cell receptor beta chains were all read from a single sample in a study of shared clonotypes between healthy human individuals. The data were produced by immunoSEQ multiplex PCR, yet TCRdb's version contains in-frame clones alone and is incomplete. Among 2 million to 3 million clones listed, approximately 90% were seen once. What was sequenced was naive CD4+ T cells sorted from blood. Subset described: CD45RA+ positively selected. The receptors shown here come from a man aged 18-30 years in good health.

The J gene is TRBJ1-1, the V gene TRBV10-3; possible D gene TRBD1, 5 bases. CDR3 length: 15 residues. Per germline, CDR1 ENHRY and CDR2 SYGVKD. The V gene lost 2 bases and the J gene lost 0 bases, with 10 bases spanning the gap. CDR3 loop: CAISEDSLMNTEAFF. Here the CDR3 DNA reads TGTGCCATCAGTGAGGACAGCTTAATGAACACTGAAGCTTTCTTT.

CDR3 region: CASSLMGGGNQPQHF. CDR3 nucleotides: TGTGCCAGCAGCTTGATGGGAGGAGGCAATCAGCCCCAGCATTTT. The chain recombines TRBV5-4 with TRBJ1-5, with no clear D. The CDR3 has 15 amino acids. V was clipped by 1 base and J by 2 bases, with 10 bases between them. CDR1 SGHNT and CDR2 YYREEE come from the germline V gene (reference sequence).

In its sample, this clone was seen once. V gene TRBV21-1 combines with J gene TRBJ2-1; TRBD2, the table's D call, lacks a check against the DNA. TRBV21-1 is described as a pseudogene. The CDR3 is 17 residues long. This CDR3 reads CASSKDGGWFFYNEQFF. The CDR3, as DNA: TGTGCCAGCAGCAAGGACGGGGGGTGGTTCTTCTACAATGAGCAGTTCTTC.

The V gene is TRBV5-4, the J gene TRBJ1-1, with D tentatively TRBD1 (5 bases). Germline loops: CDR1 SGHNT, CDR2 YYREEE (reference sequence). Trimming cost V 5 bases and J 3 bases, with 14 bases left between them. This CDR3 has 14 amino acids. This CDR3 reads CASREARTYTEAFF. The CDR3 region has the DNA TGTGCCAGCAGGGAAGCAAGGACATACACTGAAGCTTTCTTT. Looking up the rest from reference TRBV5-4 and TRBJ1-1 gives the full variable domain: ETGVTQSPTHLIKTRGQQVTLRCSSQSGHNTVSWYQQALGQGPQFIFQYYREEENGRGNFPPRFSGLQFPNYSSELNVNALELDDSALYLCASREARTYTEAFFGQGTRLTVV.

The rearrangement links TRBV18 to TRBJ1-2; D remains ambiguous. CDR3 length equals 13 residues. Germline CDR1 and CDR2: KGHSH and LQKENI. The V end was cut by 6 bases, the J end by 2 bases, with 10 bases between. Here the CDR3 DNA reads TGTGCCAGCTCCACCGGGCCAAACTATGGCTACACCTTC. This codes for CASSTGPNYGYTF.

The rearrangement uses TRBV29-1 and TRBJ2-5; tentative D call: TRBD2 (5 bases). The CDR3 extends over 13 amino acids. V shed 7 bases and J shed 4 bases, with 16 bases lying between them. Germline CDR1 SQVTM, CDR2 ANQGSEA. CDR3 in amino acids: CSALAFLGETQYF. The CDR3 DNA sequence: TGCAGCGCGTTAGCGTTCTTAGGAGAGACCCAGTACTTC.

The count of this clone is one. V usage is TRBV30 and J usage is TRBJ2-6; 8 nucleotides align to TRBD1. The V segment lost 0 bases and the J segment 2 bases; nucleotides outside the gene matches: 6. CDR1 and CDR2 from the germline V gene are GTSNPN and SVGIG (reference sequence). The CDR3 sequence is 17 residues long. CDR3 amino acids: CAWSVRRGRAGANVLTF. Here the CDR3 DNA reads TGTGCCTGGAGTGTACGCAGGGGGCGAGCTGGGGCCAACGTCCTGACTTTC.

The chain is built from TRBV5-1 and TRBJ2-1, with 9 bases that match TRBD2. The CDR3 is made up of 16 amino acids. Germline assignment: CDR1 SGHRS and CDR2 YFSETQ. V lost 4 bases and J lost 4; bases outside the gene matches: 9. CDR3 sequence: CASSPLTTSGYNEQFF. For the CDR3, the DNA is TGCGCCAGCAGCCCTCTCACGACTAGCGGATACAATGAGCAGTTCTTC.

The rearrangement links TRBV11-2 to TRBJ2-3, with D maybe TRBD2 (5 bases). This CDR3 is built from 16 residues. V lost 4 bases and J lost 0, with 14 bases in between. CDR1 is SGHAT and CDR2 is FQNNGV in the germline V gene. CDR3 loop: CASSSPREVSTDTQYF. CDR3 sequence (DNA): TGTGCCAGCAGCTCCCCCCGGGAAGTTAGCACAGATACGCAGTATTTT.

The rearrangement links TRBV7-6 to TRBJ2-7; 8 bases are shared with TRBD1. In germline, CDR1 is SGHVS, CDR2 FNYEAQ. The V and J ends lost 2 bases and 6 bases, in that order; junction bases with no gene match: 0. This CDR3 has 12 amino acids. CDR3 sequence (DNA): TGTGCCAGCAGCTTAACAGGGGGCGAGCAGTACTTC. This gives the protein CASSLTGGEQYF. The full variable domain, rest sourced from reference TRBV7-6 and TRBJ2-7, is GAGVSQSPRYKVTKRGQDVALRCDPISGHVSLYWYRQALGQGPEFLTYFNYEAQQDKSGLPNDRFSAERPEGSISTLTIQRTEQRDSAMYRCASSLTGGEQYFGPGTRLTVT.

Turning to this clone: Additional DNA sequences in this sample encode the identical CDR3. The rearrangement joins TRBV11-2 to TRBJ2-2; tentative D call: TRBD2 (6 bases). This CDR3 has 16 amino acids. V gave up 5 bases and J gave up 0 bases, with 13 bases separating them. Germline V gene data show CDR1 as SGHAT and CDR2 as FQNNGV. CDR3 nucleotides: TGTGCCAGCAGCCCCCGGGGGTTAGCGAACACCGGGGAGCTGTTTTTT. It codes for CASSPRGLANTGELFF.

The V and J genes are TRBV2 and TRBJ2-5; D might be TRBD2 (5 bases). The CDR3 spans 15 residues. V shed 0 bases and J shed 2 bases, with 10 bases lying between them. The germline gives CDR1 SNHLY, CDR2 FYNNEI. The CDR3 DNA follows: TGTGCCAGCAGTGAAGCGGGAGCTGCACAAGAGACCCAGTACTTC. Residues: CASSEAGAAQETQYF.

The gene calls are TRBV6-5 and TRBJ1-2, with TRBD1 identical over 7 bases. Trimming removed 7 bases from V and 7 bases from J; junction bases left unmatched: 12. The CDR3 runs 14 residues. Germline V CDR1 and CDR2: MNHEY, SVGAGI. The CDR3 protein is CASNRGPKGAGYTF. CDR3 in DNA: TGTGCCAGCAATAGAGGGCCTAAGGGGGCTGGCTACACCTTC.

The chain's CDR3 is CASSLQGTSSGNTIYF. In DNA form, the CDR3 reads TGCGCCAGCAGCTTACAGGGGACCTCCTCTGGAAACACCATATATTTT. The rearrangement uses TRBV5-1 and TRBJ1-3; 7 positions match TRBD1. V gave up 2 bases and J gave up 0 bases; unmatched junction bases: 5. CDR1 and CDR2 from the germline V gene are SGHRS and YFSETQ. The length of the CDR3 is 16 residues.

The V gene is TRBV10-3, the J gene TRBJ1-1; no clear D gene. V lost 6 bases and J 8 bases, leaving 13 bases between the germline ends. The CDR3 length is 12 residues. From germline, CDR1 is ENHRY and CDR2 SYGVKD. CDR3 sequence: CAISVAETEAFF. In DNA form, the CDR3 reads TGTGCCATCAGCGTTGCAGAGACCGAAGCTTTCTTT.

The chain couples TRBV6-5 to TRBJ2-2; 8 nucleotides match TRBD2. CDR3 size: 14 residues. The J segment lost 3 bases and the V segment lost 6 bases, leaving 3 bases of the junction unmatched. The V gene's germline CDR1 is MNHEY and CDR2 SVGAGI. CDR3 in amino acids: CASRTGGDTGELFF. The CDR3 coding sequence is TGTGCCAGCAGGACGGGAGGGGACACCGGGGAGCTGTTTTTT.